Each of the 31 T cell receptor beta chains below was sequenced from the same sample in a study of blood T cell repertoires in COVID-19. Profiled with immunoSEQ multiplex PCR; TCRdb holds only in-frame clones, not every one. This table holds about 170,000 clones, around 82% found once. The sample consisted of PBMCs or T cells enriched from blood (not recorded which). Receptor source: a woman in her forties or fifties in a cohort exposed to, infected with or recovered from COVID-19 (not recorded which).

J is TRBJ2-7 and V is TRBV4-2; 9 nucleotides match TRBD2. CDR1 and CDR2 from the germline V gene are LGHNA and YNFKEQ. CDR3 size: 16 residues. Trimming removed 0 bases from V and 1 base from J; junction bases left unmatched: 4. CDR3 in DNA: TGTGCCAGCAGCCAAGAAGGGCTAGCGGGGTCCTACGAGCAGTACTTC. Translation: CASSQEGLAGSYEQYF.

This clone showed up just once. The rearrangement uses TRBV19 and TRBJ1-6; 7 positions match TRBD1. The V and J ends lost 8 bases and 2 bases, in that order; junction bases with no gene match: 3. Looked up from germline, CDR1 is LNHDA and CDR2 is SQIVND (reference sequence). The CDR3 loop spans 14 amino acids. CDR3 region: CASRTGTYNSPLHF. CDR3 nucleotides: TGTGCCAGTCGGACAGGCACCTATAATTCACCCCTCCACTTT. The variable domain in full, completed from reference TRBV19 and TRBJ1-6, reads DGGITQSPKYLFRKEGQNVTLSCEQNLNHDAMYWYRQDPGQGLRLIYYSQIVNDFQKGDIAEGYSVSREKKESFPLTVTSAQKNPTAFYLCASRTGTYNSPLHFGNGTRLTVT.

The V and J genes are TRBV6-2 or TRBV6-3 and TRBJ1-6; a possible D gene is TRBD1 (5 bases). Per the germline V gene, CDR1 is MNHEY and CDR2 is SVGEGT. This CDR3 region has 12 residues. V shed 6 bases and J shed 9 bases, with 9 bases lying between them. In DNA, the CDR3 is TGTGCCAGCAGCACAGGTGGTTCACCCCTCCACTTT. This translates into CASSTGGSPLHF.

This clone turned up a few times. The chain couples TRBV6-5 to TRBJ2-3; 9 nucleotides align to TRBD2. J lost 5 bases, V lost 10 bases, and 13 bases had no gene match. The CDR3 length is 15 residues. Germline loops: CDR1 MNHEY, CDR2 SVGAGI. CDR3 residues: CATLNIAGVGDTQYF. The CDR3 nucleotides read TGTGCCACCTTAAATATAGCGGGAGTAGGAGATACGCAGTATTTT.

This sequence joins TRBV28 and TRBJ2-3, with 7 bases aligning to TRBD2. From germline, CDR1 is MDHEN and CDR2 SYDVKM. Trimming cost V 3 bases and J 1 base; bases outside gene matches: 4. The CDR3 covers 15 residues. CDR3 sequence reads: CASSFPSGGTDTQYF. In DNA form, the CDR3 reads TGTGCCAGCAGTTTCCCTAGCGGAGGCACAGATACGCAGTATTTT.

The genes are TRBV11-2 and TRBJ2-5; TRBD1 aligns across 11 bases. The ends lost 4 bases at V and 2 bases at J; junction bases unmatched: 6. CDR1 and CDR2 from the germline V gene are SGHAT and FQNNGV. The CDR3 contains 16 residues. The CDR3 loop is CASSSGDRGTQETQYF. CDR3 DNA: TGTGCCAGCAGCTCAGGGGACAGGGGGACTCAAGAGACCCAGTACTTC. The variable domain in full, with the rest retrieved from reference TRBV11-2 and TRBJ2-5, is EAGVAQSPRYKIIEKRQSVAFWCNPISGHATLYWYQQILGQGPKLLIQFQNNGVVDDSQLPKDRFSAERLKGVDSTLKIQPAKLEDSAVYLCASSSGDRGTQETQYFGPGTRLLVL.

The genes are TRBV28 and TRBJ1-5, with D perhaps matching TRBD1 (6 bases). This CDR3 comprises 14 residues. The ends were cut back, 11 bases at V and 6 bases at J, with 20 bases in the middle. Germline V gene sequence: CDR1 MDHEN, CDR2 SYDVKM. Here the CDR3 DNA reads TGTGCCGGACGGGAACAGGGTGTGACTCAGCCCCAGCATTTT. It codes for CAGREQGVTQPQHF. The complete variable domain, with remaining parts taken from reference TRBV28 and TRBJ1-5, reads DVKVTQSSRYLVKRTGEKVFLECVQDMDHENMFWYRQDPGLGLRLIYFSYDVKMKEKGDIPEGYSVSREKKERFSLILESASTNQTSMYLCAGREQGVTQPQHFGDGTRLSIL.

V usage is TRBV6-6 and J usage is TRBJ1-6, with D possibly being TRBD1 (6 bases). CDR1 MNHNY and CDR2 SVGAGI come from the germline V gene (reference sequence). The CDR3 is made up of 17 amino acids. The ends were cut back, 5 bases at V and 5 bases at J, with 19 bases in the middle. CDR3 coding DNA: TGTGCCAGCAGTCCGGTGGGGGCGGGTCCCGATAATTCACCCCTCCACTTT. As protein: CASSPVGAGPDNSPLHF.

This chain connects TRBV19 to TRBJ2-7; 8 nucleotides align to TRBD1. With 5 bases clipped from V and 2 bases from J, the junction kept 2 bases outside the gene matches. Germline V gives CDR1 LNHDA, CDR2 SQIVND (reference sequence). The CDR3 consists of 13 residues. The CDR3: CASSDRGAYEQYF. CDR3 nucleotides: TGTGCCAGTAGTGACAGGGGAGCCTACGAGCAGTACTTC.

J is TRBJ2-5 and V is TRBV3-1 (or the pseudogene TRBV3-2); weak D call: TRBD2 (5 bases). The CDR3 length is 14 residues. Germline loops: CDR1 LGHDT, CDR2 YNNKEL (reference sequence). The ends were cut back, 3 bases at V and 5 bases at J, with 13 bases in the middle. The DNA of the CDR3 is TGTGCCAGCAGCCAGAACCCTGGAGGCGAGACCCAGTACTTC. It translates to CASSQNPGGETQYF.

V usage is TRBV3-1 (or the pseudogene TRBV3-2) and J usage is TRBJ1-1, with D uncertain. CDR1 LGHDT and CDR2 YNNKEL come from the germline V gene (reference sequence). The CDR3 spans 16 residues. V was shortened by 0 bases and J by 2 bases, with 13 bases between the two germline ends. The CDR3 DNA sequence: TGTGCCAGCAGCCAAGAGCCGGGTTACTTTAACACTGAAGCTTTCTTT. Encoded protein: CASSQEPGYFNTEAFF.

The chain combines TRBV7-9 with TRBJ1-5, with no clear D. Germline-derived CDR1 and CDR2 are SEHNR and FQNEAQ (reference sequence). V dropped 6 bases and J dropped 5 bases, with 8 bases sitting between them. The CDR3 loop spans 12 amino acids. CDR3: CASRGGDQPQHF. The CDR3 nucleotides read TGTGCCAGCAGAGGCGGGGATCAGCCCCAGCATTTT.

This rearrangement joins TRBV11-3 to TRBJ2-1; TRBD1 aligns across 10 bases. The junction had 3 bases not matched to a gene; V was cut back by 3 bases and J by 4 bases. Germline V gene lookup returns CDR1 SGHNT and CDR2 YENEEA. The CDR3 spans 15 residues. CDR3 residues: CASSLGDRGYNEQFF. CDR3 nucleotide sequence: TGTGCCAGCAGCTTGGGGGACAGGGGTTACAATGAGCAGTTCTTC.

The V call is TRBV2, the J call TRBJ2-3; perhaps TRBD2 as D (5 bases). The germline CDR1 and CDR2 sequences are SNHLY and FYNNEI. Trimming removed 5 bases from V and 3 bases from J, with 21 bases in between. This CDR3 has 17 residues. For the CDR3, the DNA is TGTGCCAGCAGTTGGTCGCTAGCCCCTGTAGTTACAGATACGCAGTATTTT. This encodes CASSWSLAPVVTDTQYF.

The V gene is TRBV30, the J gene TRBJ2-3, with 8 nucleotides matching TRBD1. Germline trimming cut 1 base from V and 0 bases from J; bases unmatched to any gene: 3. The CDR3 covers 15 residues. Germline V lookup: CDR1 GTSNPN, CDR2 SVGIG (reference sequence). The CDR3 sequence: CAWSADRASTDTQYF. The CDR3 DNA reads as TGTGCCTGGAGTGCGGACAGGGCTAGCACAGATACGCAGTATTTT. Full variable domain (remainder filled in from reference TRBV30 and TRBJ2-3): SQTIHQWPATLVQPVGSPLSLECTVEGTSNPNLYWYRQAAGRGLQLLFYSVGIGQISSEVPQNLSASRPQDRQFILSSKKLLLSDSGFYLCAWSADRASTDTQYFGPGTRLTVL.

The chain uses TRBV7-3 and TRBJ2-1, with TRBD2 identical over 8 bases. CDR1 is SGHTA, CDR2 FQGTGA, per germline. The CDR3 sequence is 16 residues long. V lost 5 bases and J lost 8; bases outside the gene matches: 14. The CDR3, as DNA: TGTGCCAGCAGCGCACAAAGCGGGGGTAGGGGCCATGAGCAGTTCTTC. This translates into CASSAQSGGRGHEQFF.

The gene calls are TRBV27 and TRBJ1-5, with 11 bases matching TRBD1. The CDR3 has 17 residues. Germline V gene data show CDR1 as MNHEY and CDR2 as SMNVEV (reference sequence). V shed 1 base and J 7 bases; nucleotides not matched to a gene: 9. CDR3 loop: CASSLFMGDRGEQPQHF. In DNA form, the CDR3 reads TGTGCCAGCAGTTTATTTATGGGGGACAGGGGGGAACAGCCCCAGCATTTT.

The chain uses TRBV9 and TRBJ2-3; D unclear. The CDR3 is 14 residues long. V lost 0 bases and J lost 3, with 8 bases in between. Germline loops: CDR1 SGDLS, CDR2 YYNGEE. The CDR3 DNA reads as TGTGCCAGCAGCGTAGTGACACAGACAGATACGCAGTATTTT. It yields the protein CASSVVTQTDTQYF.

This chain links TRBV11-1 with TRBJ2-1; 11 nucleotides line up with TRBD1. The CDR3 has 14 residues. V was pared by 8 bases and J by 5 bases, with 5 bases of the junction left unmatched. Germline V gives CDR1 SGHAT, CDR2 FQDESV (reference sequence). The CDR3 protein is CASQKDRGHNEQFF. The CDR3 DNA sequence: TGTGCCAGCCAAAAGGACAGGGGGCACAATGAGCAGTTCTTC.

The chain joins TRBV7-9 to TRBJ2-7; 7 bases agree with TRBD2. The germline CDR1 and CDR2 sequences are SEHNR and FQNEAQ (reference sequence). The CDR3 loop spans 13 amino acids. V lost 4 bases and J lost 4; bases outside the gene matches: 4. The CDR3 sequence is CASSWTSVYEQYF. The CDR3, as DNA: TGTGCCAGCAGCTGGACTAGTGTTTACGAGCAGTACTTC.

The chain has TRBV5-6 and TRBJ2-1; TRBD1 matches at 9 bases. CDR1 is SGHDT and CDR2 is YYEEEE in the germline V gene. V trimming: 3 bases; J trimming: 2 bases; junction bases outside the gene matches: 3. This CDR3 contains 15 residues. CDR3 sequence (DNA): TGTGCCAGCAGCTCGACAGGGGGAACCTACAATGAGCAGTTCTTC. As protein: CASSSTGGTYNEQFF.

The J gene is TRBJ1-5, the V gene TRBV27; 7 nucleotides line up with TRBD1. V trimming: 5 bases; J trimming: 0 bases; junction bases outside the gene matches: 13. The CDR3 has 18 amino acids. CDR1 MNHEY and CDR2 SMNVEV come from the germline V gene (reference sequence). The CDR3 region has the DNA TGTGCCAGCAGTCTCCGCCGGGACAGCCCATATAGCAATCAGCCCCAGCATTTT. It encodes CASSLRRDSPYSNQPQHF.

This clone was recorded only once. This chain joins TRBV7-3 and TRBJ2-3, with a weak D call TRBD2 (6 bases). CDR3 length: 14 amino acids. The germline V gene encodes CDR1 SGHTA and CDR2 FQGTGA. Trimming left V 4 bases short and J 0 bases short, with 8 bases between. CDR3 sequence reads: CASSSGTSTDTQYF. CDR3 in DNA: TGTGCCAGCAGCTCAGGGACTAGCACAGATACGCAGTATTTT.

This chain links TRBV4-1 with TRBJ2-1, with D perhaps matching TRBD1 (5 bases). Trimming pared 4 bases from V and 6 bases from J, leaving 10 bases between. CDR1 and CDR2 (germline): MGHRA, YSYEKL. The CDR3 sequence is 13 residues long. The CDR3 is CASSRGPPNEQFF. The CDR3 DNA reads as TGCGCCAGCAGCCGGGGCCCCCCCAATGAGCAGTTCTTC.

This clone was seen repeatedly, ten times or more. The chain joins TRBV4-3 to TRBJ2-2, with 8 bases matching TRBD1. CDR1 and CDR2 (germline): LGHNA, YSLEER. The CDR3 spans 17 residues. The junction had 10 bases not matched to a gene; V was cut back by 0 bases and J by 7 bases. Here the CDR3 reads CASSQDVRGQGHGELFF. As DNA, the CDR3 is TGCGCCAGCAGCCAAGACGTACGAGGACAGGGCCACGGGGAGCTGTTTTTT.

V gene TRBV18 combines with J gene TRBJ2-1; TRBD2 matches 9 bases. The CDR3 runs 14 residues. V was clipped by 4 bases and J by 6 bases; unmatched bases: 4. Germline CDR1 and CDR2: KGHSH and LQKENI. As DNA, the CDR3 is TGTGCCAGCTCACAGGGACTAGCATTCAATGAGCAGTTCTTC. This encodes CASSQGLAFNEQFF.

This rearrangement joins TRBV11-3 to TRBJ2-2, with 13 bases that match TRBD2. Trimming took 5 bases from V and 1 from J; bases not matched to a gene: 1. Germline V gene data show CDR1 as SGHNT and CDR2 as YENEEA. The CDR3 contains 16 residues. CDR3 sequence reads: CASSTSGRGNTGELFF. Here the CDR3 DNA reads TGTGCCAGCAGCACTAGCGGGAGGGGGAACACCGGGGAGCTGTTTTTT.

The CDR3 loop reads CATTTGGQPQHF. CDR3 in DNA: TGTGCCACAACGACAGGGGGTCAGCCCCAGCATTTT. The chain recombines TRBV19 with TRBJ1-5; 9 bases map to TRBD1. Per germline, CDR1 LNHDA and CDR2 SQIVND (reference sequence). Trimming took 10 bases from V and 6 from J; bases not matched to a gene: 4. The CDR3 loop spans 12 amino acids.

This chain joins TRBV9 and TRBJ2-1, with 8 positions matching TRBD2. With 5 bases clipped from V and 2 bases from J, the junction kept 6 bases outside the gene matches. The CDR3 has 15 amino acids. Germline V gene data show CDR1 as SGDLS and CDR2 as YYNGEE. The CDR3 spells CASSETSGAYNEQFF. The CDR3 region has the DNA TGTGCCAGCAGTGAAACTAGCGGTGCCTACAATGAGCAGTTCTTC. Full variable domain (outside the CDR3, taken from reference TRBV9 and TRBJ2-1): DSGVTQTPKHLITATGQRVTLRCSPRSGDLSVYWYQQSLDQGLQFLIQYYNGEERAKGNILERFSAQQFPDLHSELNLSSLELGDSALYFCASSETSGAYNEQFFGPGTRLTVL.

This clone has just one count. The chain carries TRBV30 and TRBJ2-1, with D possibly being TRBD1 (6 bases). Germline loops: CDR1 GTSNPN, CDR2 SVGIG (reference sequence). This CDR3 has 14 residues. Trimming removed 4 bases from V and 5 bases from J, with 15 bases in between. The CDR3 loop reads CAWMLRGWDNEQFF. The CDR3 DNA reads TGTGCCTGGATGTTGAGGGGGTGGGACAATGAGCAGTTCTTC.

This clone was seen just once. This chain connects TRBV5-5 to TRBJ1-2; 9 nucleotides agree with TRBD1. This CDR3 is 15 amino acids long. Germline trimming cut 4 bases from V and 7 bases from J; bases unmatched to any gene: 11. In germline, CDR1 is SGHKS, CDR2 YYEKEE (reference sequence). In DNA, the CDR3 is TGTGCCAGCAGCCCTCAGGACAGGGGAGGGTTTGGCTACACCTTC. It yields the protein CASSPQDRGGFGYTF.